The 30 T cell receptor beta chains below were found in one sample sequenced in a study of beta chain features in type 1 diabetes. These TCRs' antigens remain unknown. Broader study findings: Moderate but significant shortening of TCRB CDR3s was recorded in all four CD4+ subsets from Type 1 diabetes patients.

Sequencing targeted expressed TCRB transcripts, as all isolated RNA had been reverse transcribed. Only in-frame clones appear in the TCRdb table, and some are missing; sequencing was by immunoSEQ multiplex PCR. The repertoire includes hundreds of thousands of clones, over 13% of them detected once, and less than 0.04% sits in the top ten. Specimen: naive CD4+ T cells from blood. These receptors originate from a man aged 18-30 years with type 1 diabetes.

V is TRBV4-1 and J is TRBJ2-7; 8 nucleotides align to TRBD1. V was clipped by 4 bases and J by 3 bases; unmatched bases: 5. From germline, CDR1 is MGHRA and CDR2 YSYEKL. The CDR3 has 14 residues. The CDR3 DNA reads as TGCGCCAGCAGCCGTAATACAGGGGGCTACGAGCAGTACTTC. Translation: CASSRNTGGYEQYF.

This clone has a handful of counts. The genes are TRBV6-6 and TRBJ2-3; no clear D gene. The germline V gene encodes CDR1 MNHNY and CDR2 SVGAGI (reference sequence). The V end was cut by 6 bases, the J end by 6 bases, with 13 bases between. The CDR3 loop spans 13 amino acids. The CDR3: CASRGNPGDTQYF. DNA for the CDR3: TGTGCCAGCAGGGGTAACCCCGGCGATACGCAGTATTTT.

There are a few counts of this clone. The CDR3 nucleotides read TGTGCCTGGAGTGCGAACACCCTCACAGATACGCAGTATTTT. Encoded protein: CAWSANTLTDTQYF. The rearrangement joins TRBV30 to TRBJ2-3; D uncertain. The V end was cut by 1 base, the J end by 2 bases, with 10 bases between. CDR3 length: 14 residues. Germline lookup yields CDR1 GTSNPN and CDR2 SVGIG (reference sequence).

The rearrangement joins TRBV6-5 to TRBJ1-5, with 10 bases lining up with TRBD1. Germline CDR1 is MNHEY and CDR2 is SVGAGI. The CDR3 totals 16 residues. Unmatched junction bases numbered 6, after V lost 0 bases and J lost 7 bases. In DNA, the CDR3 is TGTGCCAGCAGTTACTCGATGACAGGGGGCGGGCAGCCCCAGCATTTT. Its protein is CASSYSMTGGGQPQHF.

This clone showed up just once. The V call is TRBV7-8, the J call TRBJ2-7; 7 nucleotides align to TRBD1. Germline CDR1 reads SGHVS; CDR2 reads FQNEAQ. V was clipped by 4 bases and J by 2 bases; unmatched bases: 14. CDR3 size: 17 residues. The CDR3 region is CASSSSRFGTAPYEQYF. CDR3 nucleotide sequence: TGTGCCAGCAGCTCCTCTAGATTTGGGACAGCCCCCTACGAGCAGTACTTC.

The chain uses TRBV9 and TRBJ1-1, with D hard to call. Germline V CDR1 and CDR2: SGDLS, YYNGEE. The V gene lost 0 bases and the J gene lost 7 bases, with 16 bases spanning the gap. The CDR3 length is 15 residues. The chain's CDR3 is CASSVDVLPWGEAFF. In DNA form, the CDR3 reads TGTGCCAGCAGCGTAGATGTTCTCCCCTGGGGTGAAGCTTTCTTT.

The chain has TRBV6-5 and TRBJ1-1; D remains ambiguous. The CDR3 is 13 amino acids. The ends were cut back, 7 bases at V and 4 bases at J, with 13 bases in the middle. CDR1 MNHEY and CDR2 SVGAGI come from the germline V gene. The CDR3 DNA is TGTGCCAGCACTTCCCCTTATGGCACTGAAGCTTTCTTT. It is translated as CASTSPYGTEAFF.

The chain joins TRBV28 to TRBJ1-5; 10 bases match TRBD1. Germline V gene sequence: CDR1 MDHEN, CDR2 SYDVKM. The trim removed 5 bases at V and 4 bases at J, leaving 5 bases unmatched. The CDR3 has 15 amino acids. This chain's CDR3 is CASSDTDRGNQPQHF. CDR3 nucleotide sequence: TGTGCCAGCAGTGATACGGACAGGGGGAATCAGCCCCAGCATTTT.

This chain uses TRBV28 with TRBJ2-7, with D maybe TRBD1 (6 bases). The CDR3 consists of 15 residues. The germline V and J ends were trimmed by 9 bases and 2 bases, with 20 bases remaining between them. The germline gives CDR1 MDHEN, CDR2 SYDVKM. DNA for the CDR3: TGTGCCAGTACCTCAGGAGCAGGGGTGACCTACGAGCAGTACTTC. Translating it yields CASTSGAGVTYEQYF.

The chain recombines TRBV7-6 with TRBJ2-1; TRBD2 matches 8 bases. V was clipped by 2 bases and J by 4 bases; unmatched bases: 4. This CDR3 region has 15 residues. Germline V CDR1 and CDR2: SGHVS, FNYEAQ. Written as DNA, the CDR3 is TGTGCCAGCAGCTTAAGACTAGCGTTGTACAATGAGCAGTTCTTC. Its translation: CASSLRLALYNEQFF.

V usage is TRBV28 and J usage is TRBJ1-5, with TRBD1 matching 7 bases. The germline gives CDR1 MDHEN, CDR2 SYDVKM. The CDR3 sequence is 14 residues long. With 7 bases clipped from V and 5 bases from J, the junction kept 8 bases outside the gene matches. CDR3 region: CASIPGTAHQPQHF. The DNA of the CDR3 is TGTGCCAGCATTCCCGGGACAGCTCATCAGCCCCAGCATTTT.

The chain carries TRBV19 and TRBJ2-4; TRBD1 agrees at 7 bases. This CDR3 is 15 amino acids long. The germline V gene has CDR1 LNHDA and CDR2 SQIVND (reference sequence). J gave up 0 bases and V 6 bases, and 5 bases lay outside the gene matches. CDR3 loop: CASSGQVLAKNIQYF. CDR3 DNA sequence: TGTGCCAGTAGCGGACAGGTACTAGCCAAAAACATTCAGTACTTC.

J is TRBJ2-3 and V is TRBV7-9; D possibly corresponds to TRBD1 (5 bases). Per germline, CDR1 SEHNR and CDR2 FQNEAQ (reference sequence). This CDR3 has 15 residues. The germline V and J ends were trimmed by 1 base and 0 bases, with 8 bases remaining between them. The CDR3: CASSLGQSSTDTQYF. CDR3 coding DNA: TGTGCCAGCAGCTTAGGACAGTCTAGCACAGATACGCAGTATTTT. The full variable domain, completed using reference TRBV7-9 and TRBJ2-3, is DTGVSQNPRHKITKRGQNVTFRCDPISEHNRLYWYRQTLGQGPEFLTYFQNEAQLEKSRLLSDRFSAERPKGSFSTLEIQRTEQGDSAMYLCASSLGQSSTDTQYFGPGTRLTVL.

In DNA form, the CDR3 reads TGTGCCAGCAGCTTCCGGGACAGGGGCTACGAGCAGTACTTC. It translates to CASSFRDRGYEQYF. This chain links TRBV7-2 with TRBJ2-7; TRBD1 aligns across 10 bases. V was pared by 3 bases and J by 3 bases, with 2 bases of the junction left unmatched. The CDR3 consists of 14 residues. Germline CDR1 is SGHTA and CDR2 is FQGNSA.

This clone appeared a few times. This chain uses TRBV7-2 with TRBJ1-6; no firm D call. Germline V gene data show CDR1 as SGHTA and CDR2 as FQGNSA. The CDR3 contains 19 residues. V was pared by 2 bases and J by 7 bases, with 24 bases between. The CDR3 loop is CASSLTAISLTYFNSPLHF. As DNA, the CDR3 is TGTGCCAGCAGCTTAACAGCCATATCCCTTACTTACTTCAATTCACCCCTCCACTTT.

This clone appeared a few times. The chain uses TRBV4-2 and TRBJ2-1, with 7 bases identical to TRBD2. Germline V gives CDR1 LGHNA, CDR2 YNFKEQ. The CDR3 is 18 residues long. The V and J ends lost 1 base and 0 bases, in that order; junction bases with no gene match: 9. The CDR3 bases are TGTGCCAGCAGCCAAGTACTAGCGCCAACCCGCTCCTACAATGAGCAGTTCTTC. It is translated as CASSQVLAPTRSYNEQFF.

This clone was seen more than once but under ten times. V gene TRBV27 combines with J gene TRBJ2-7, with TRBD2 matching 15 bases. The length of the CDR3 is 18 residues. The V segment lost 5 bases and the J segment 1 base; nucleotides outside the gene matches: 9. Looked up from germline, CDR1 is MNHEY and CDR2 is SMNVEV (reference sequence). The CDR3 spells CASSLRTSGGASSYEQYF. The CDR3 coding sequence is TGTGCCAGCAGTCTACGGACTAGCGGGGGGGCTTCGTCCTACGAGCAGTACTTC.

In its sample, this clone was seen a few times. The chain is built from TRBV4-3 and TRBJ1-6, with D perhaps matching TRBD1 (5 bases). Trimming removed 1 base at V and 3 bases at J, with 10 bases between. The CDR3 has 16 amino acids. The germline V gene encodes CDR1 LGHNA and CDR2 YSLEER. The CDR3 DNA reads as TGCGCCAGCAGCCAAGGGGGGGTTGGCTATAATTCACCCCTCCACTTT. Protein: CASSQGGVGYNSPLHF.

Worth noting for this clone: Mismatch with germline at one junction end may stem from a read error. V usage is TRBV20-1 and J usage is TRBJ1-6; D is unclear. Germline V lookup: CDR1 DFQATT, CDR2 SNEGSKA (reference sequence). The CDR3 is 11 amino acids. CDR3 residues: CSARHRIVVAF. The CDR3 bases are TGCAGTGCTCGACACCGGATTGTTGTCGCGTTT.

The chain combines TRBV29-1 with TRBJ2-1; D may be TRBD1 or TRBD2 (5 bases each). Trimming took off 0 bases at V and 7 bases at J, with 25 bases between the two ends. In germline, CDR1 is SQVTM, CDR2 ANQGSEA. The CDR3 is made up of 18 amino acids. The CDR3 reads CSVEDLGTRTHIENEQFF. CDR3 nucleotide sequence: TGCAGCGTTGAAGATCTTGGGACCCGGACCCATATTGAAAATGAGCAGTTCTTC.

This clone was found a few times. The chain carries TRBV29-1 and TRBJ2-5; TRBD1 might be the D (6 bases). The germline gives CDR1 SQVTM, CDR2 ANQGSEA. V gave up 7 bases and J gave up 3 bases, with 15 bases separating them. CDR3 length equals 13 residues. The CDR3 spells CSAPSSGEETQYF. The CDR3 nucleotides are TGCAGCGCTCCTTCCTCAGGGGAAGAGACCCAGTACTTC. Using reference TRBV29-1 and TRBJ2-5 for the parts outside the CDR3, the full variable domain is SAVISQKPSRDICQRGTSLTIQCQVDSQVTMMFWYRQQPGQSLTLIATANQGSEATYESGFVIDKFPISRPNLTFSTLTVSNMSPEDSSIYLCSAPSSGEETQYFGPGTRLLVL.

The rearrangement links TRBV5-1 to TRBJ2-2, with a tentative D call TRBD2 (6 bases). Germline assignment: CDR1 SGHRS and CDR2 YFSETQ. This CDR3 contains 16 residues. Trimming pared 3 bases from V and 1 base from J, leaving 13 bases between. This chain's CDR3 is CASSSTGTLNTGELFF. In DNA form, the CDR3 reads TGCGCCAGCAGCTCGACCGGGACTCTGAACACCGGGGAGCTGTTTTTT.

The V and J genes are TRBV7-2 and TRBJ2-5; D call uncertain. Germline V lookup: CDR1 SGHTA, CDR2 FQGNSA. This CDR3 comprises 17 residues. Trimming took off 8 bases at V and 1 base at J, with 23 bases between the two ends. In DNA, the CDR3 is TGTGCCAGCCGCTACGGGTTCGGCAGGCCGAGCCAAGAGACCCAGTACTTC. It specifies CASRYGFGRPSQETQYF. Drawing the rest from reference TRBV7-2 and TRBJ2-5, the complete variable domain is GAGVSQSPSNKVTEKGKDVELRCDPISGHTALYWYRQSLGQGLEFLIYFQGNSAPDKSGLPSDRFSAERTGGSVSTLTIQRTQQEDSAVYLCASRYGFGRPSQETQYFGPGTRLLVL.

Comment on this clone: Within the sample, other DNA sequences also encode this same CDR3. This chain connects TRBV5-1 to TRBJ2-3; D might be TRBD1 (6 bases). Between the trimmed V and J ends, which lost 1 base and 3 bases, there was a span of 6 bases. From germline, CDR1 is SGHRS and CDR2 YFSETQ. CDR3 size: 13 residues. The CDR3 region is CASSLTGTDTQYF. In DNA form, the CDR3 reads TGCGCCAGCAGCTTGACAGGGACAGATACGCAGTATTTT.

V is TRBV7-2 and J is TRBJ2-1; D is perhaps TRBD1 (6 bases). V shed 5 bases and J shed 2 bases, with 13 bases lying between them. Germline assignment: CDR1 SGHTA and CDR2 FQGNSA. The CDR3 loop spans 15 amino acids. Written as DNA, the CDR3 is TGTGCCAGCAGCCCTGACGGACAGACCTACAATGAGCAGTTCTTC. This gives the protein CASSPDGQTYNEQFF.

This sequence joins TRBV7-9 and TRBJ1-4; D is undetermined. This CDR3 region has 15 residues. In germline, CDR1 is SEHNR, CDR2 FQNEAQ (reference sequence). Between the trimmed V and J ends, which lost 6 bases and 8 bases, there was a span of 19 bases. CDR3 bases: TGTGCCAGCAGTCGCCCTAGAGTCGGGAAGGAAAAACTGTTTTTT. Its translation: CASSRPRVGKEKLFF.

This clone was detected a few times. The chain is built from TRBV7-2 and TRBJ2-3, with TRBD2 matching over 9 bases. Trimming cost V 3 bases and J 0 bases; bases outside gene matches: 1. This CDR3 comprises 15 residues. Germline V lookup: CDR1 SGHTA, CDR2 FQGNSA. CDR3 residues: CASSFSGRSTDTQYF. CDR3 nucleotides: TGTGCCAGCAGCTTTAGCGGGAGAAGCACAGATACGCAGTATTTT.

This chain links TRBV30 with TRBJ2-1, with a possible D match to TRBD1 (6 bases). Germline CDR1 reads GTSNPN; CDR2 reads SVGIG (reference sequence). V was cut by 2 bases and J by 7 bases, with 21 bases left in between. The CDR3 length is 16 residues. CDR3 sequence: CAWSPPNLAGQNEQFF. CDR3 nucleotide sequence: TGTGCCTGGAGTCCTCCCAACCTAGCAGGACAGAATGAGCAGTTCTTC.

This clone appeared a few times. The chain links TRBV25-1 to TRBJ2-1; the D gene is possibly TRBD2 (5 bases). CDR3 length: 17 residues. Trimming left V 4 bases short and J 0 bases short, with 16 bases between. Germline CDR1 is MGHDK and CDR2 is SYGVNS. CDR3 loop: CASSALKGRASYNEQFF. The CDR3 nucleotides are TGTGCCAGCAGTGCTCTCAAAGGGCGGGCCTCCTACAATGAGCAGTTCTTC.

This clone was observed a handful of times. This rearrangement joins TRBV30 to TRBJ2-2; TRBD2 matches 12 bases. Per germline, CDR1 GTSNPN and CDR2 SVGIG (reference sequence). This CDR3 is built from 18 residues. V lost 2 bases to trimming and J lost 4 bases; unmatched junction nucleotides: 11. CDR3: CAWSRGLAGSGGTGELFF. The CDR3 bases are TGTGCCTGGAGTCGTGGACTAGCGGGATCGGGGGGCACCGGGGAGCTGTTTTTT. Based on the CDR3 plus reference TRBV30 and TRBJ2-2, the full variable domain is SQTIHQWPATLVQPVGSPLSLECTVEGTSNPNLYWYRQAAGRGLQLLFYSVGIGQISSEVPQNLSASRPQDRQFILSSKKLLLSDSGFYLCAWSRGLAGSGGTGELFFGEGSRLTVL.